Below, one T cell receptor (beta chain) is given with its context. This clone was seen just once. Its antigen remains unidentified. Base qualities are not provided; no much larger clone lies one nucleotide away. The library was obtained by the immunoSEQ multiplex PCR assay. Here the immuneACCESS table is served through TCRdb, limited to in-frame sequences with V and J called. Missing clones are a known gap in these copies; in checked studies unresolved V genes cover under half, and the rest lacks a known reason. For this sample the table gives approximately 580,000 clones, of which 78% were detected only once. About 0.012% of the sample is taken by the ten largest. The data stem from a study of shared T cell receptors in the human thymus (dated by TCRdb to about 2021). Broadly, across the study: The study examined how self-reactive, shared T-cell receptor alpha chains are generated in the human thymus.

Counted from cysteine to phenylalanine, this CDR3 has 14 amino acids. Only the CDR3 DNA stays, 42 bases, in frame from base 1. Per the germline V gene, SGHTA is the CDR1 and FQGNSA is the CDR2. V is pruned by 1 base and J by 6 bases, leaving 5 bases of the junction without a gene match. The same data also went into a second study, on human thymus T cells. The other study reports the following: Immunologically healthy infants undergoing open corrective cardiac surgery for congenital heart defects in Finland were used as donors. The thymus tissue came from surgical resects taken out during corrective cardiac surgery. Biased V and J gene segment usage appeared to be present in both thymic and peripheral blood repertoires. The related research found that thymic TCR repertoires overlapped highly between unrelated individuals. The study described the TCR alpha and beta repertoires in under ten infant thymus samples and four matching peripheral blood samples. Donor ages ranged from roughly 7 to 250 days, and the cohort comprised six or seven male and a couple of female infants. Thymocytes were freed from the tissue by mechanical means and kept at -70 degrees C as pellets of roughly 9-33 million cells. A QIAsymphony instrument was used to extract genomic DNA from frozen cell pellets. The immunoSEQ multiplex PCR assay was used to amplify the TCRB and TCRAD loci from a standardized quantity of quality-controlled genomic DNA. Amplicons spanned the V(D)J region at a length sufficient to cover the CDR3 and identify V and J genes. The commercial immunoSEQ service was used to sequence amplicons on an Illumina platform. Primer bias and sequencing errors were corrected using previously described methods, and TCRAD and TCRB definitions followed the IMGT database. Repertoires were analysed with immunoSEQ Analyzer 3.0 and VDJTools, covering basic statistics, V/J segment usage, diversity estimates, rarefaction and pairwise overlap. Chao1, ChaoE, Efron-Thisted, Shannon and inverse Simpson indices were used to estimate diversity, which was also estimated on datasets down-sampled to the smallest sample. Repertoire overlap used strict matching of CDR3 nucleotide sequence, V gene and J gene, with Jaccard-based multidimensional scaling clustering. On average, roughly 850,000 unique TCRB clonotypes were obtained from thymus samples, compared with around 78,000 from blood samples.

What was sequenced was thymocytes. This TCR was sampled from a boy less than two years old with a congenital heart defect. Donor details come from another sample of the same person, matched by shared clones. The chain is made from TRBV7-2 and TRBJ2-7, with 8 central nucleotides matching TRBD2. The CDR3 reads CASSLVRTSLEQYF. At the DNA level, the sequence is TGTGCCAGCAGCTTAGTTCGGACTAGCCTCGAGCAGTACTTC.